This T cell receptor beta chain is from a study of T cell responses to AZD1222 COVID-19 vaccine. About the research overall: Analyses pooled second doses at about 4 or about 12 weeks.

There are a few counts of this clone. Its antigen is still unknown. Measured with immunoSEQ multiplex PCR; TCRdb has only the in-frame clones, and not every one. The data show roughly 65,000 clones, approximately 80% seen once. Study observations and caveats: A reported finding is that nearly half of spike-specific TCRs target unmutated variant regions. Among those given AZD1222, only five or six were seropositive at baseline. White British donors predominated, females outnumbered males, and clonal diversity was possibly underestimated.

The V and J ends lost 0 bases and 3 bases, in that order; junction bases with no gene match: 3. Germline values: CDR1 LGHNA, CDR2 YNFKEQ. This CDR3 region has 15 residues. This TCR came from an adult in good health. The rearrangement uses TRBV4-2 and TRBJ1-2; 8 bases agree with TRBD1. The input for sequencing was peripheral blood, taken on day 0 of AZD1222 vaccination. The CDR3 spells CASSQDPQGDYGYTF. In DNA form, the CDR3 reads TGTGCCAGCAGCCAAGATCCACAGGGGGACTATGGCTACACCTTC.